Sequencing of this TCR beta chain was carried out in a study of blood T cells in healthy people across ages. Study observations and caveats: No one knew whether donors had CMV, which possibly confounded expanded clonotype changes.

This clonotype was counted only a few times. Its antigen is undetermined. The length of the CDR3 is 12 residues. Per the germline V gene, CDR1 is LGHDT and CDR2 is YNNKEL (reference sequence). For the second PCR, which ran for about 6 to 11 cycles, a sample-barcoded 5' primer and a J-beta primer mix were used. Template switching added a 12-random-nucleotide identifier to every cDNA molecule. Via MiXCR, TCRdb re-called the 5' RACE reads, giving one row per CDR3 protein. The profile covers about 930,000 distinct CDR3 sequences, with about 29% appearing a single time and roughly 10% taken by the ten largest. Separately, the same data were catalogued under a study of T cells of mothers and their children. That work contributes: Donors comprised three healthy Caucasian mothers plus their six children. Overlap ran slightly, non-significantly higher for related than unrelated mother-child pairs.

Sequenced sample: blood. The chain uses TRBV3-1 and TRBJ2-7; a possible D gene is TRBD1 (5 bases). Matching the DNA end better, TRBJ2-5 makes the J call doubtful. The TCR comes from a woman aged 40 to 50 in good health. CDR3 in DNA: TGTGCCAGCCAGGACATCGCCGAGACCCAGTACTTC. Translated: CASQDIAETQYF.